This T cell receptor (beta chain) was recorded in a study of blood T cell repertoires in COVID-19. This CDR3 has 15 amino acids. CDR1 and CDR2 (germline): SGHKS, YYEKEE (reference sequence). V lost 0 bases and J 0 bases, leaving 7 bases between the germline ends. This table comes from immunoSEQ multiplex PCR, and its TCRdb copy is limited to in-frame clones, with some not included. The data show 400,000 or so clones, around nine tenths seen once. The source is a human donor in a cohort sampled during active COVID-19. Sequencing was carried out using peripheral blood. The genes are TRBV5-5 and TRBJ2-1; the D is unclear. The CDR3 region has the DNA TGTGCCAGCAGCTTGGCCCGGAGCTCCTACAATGAGCAGTTCTTC. Translating it yields CASSLARSSYNEQFF.